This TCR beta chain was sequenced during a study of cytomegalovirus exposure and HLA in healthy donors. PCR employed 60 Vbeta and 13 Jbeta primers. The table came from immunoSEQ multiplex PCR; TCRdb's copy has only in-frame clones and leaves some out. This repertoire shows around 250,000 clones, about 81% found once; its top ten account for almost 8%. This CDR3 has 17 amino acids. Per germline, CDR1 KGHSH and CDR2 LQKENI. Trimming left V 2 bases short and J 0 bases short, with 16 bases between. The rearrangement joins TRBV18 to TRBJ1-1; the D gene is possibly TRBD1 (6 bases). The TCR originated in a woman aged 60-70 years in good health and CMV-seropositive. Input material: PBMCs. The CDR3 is CASSPVGGGVMNTEAFF. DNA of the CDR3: TGTGCCAGCTCACCAGTAGGGGGAGGGGTAATGAACACTGAAGCTTTCTTT.